This record concerns one T cell receptor beta chain sequence. This clonotype was observed at least ten times. It has no known antigen specificity. Per-base qualities were not stored, and no clone one base away is much larger. This sample was taken from a study of response to subunit inactivated influenza vaccine (dated by TCRdb to the late 2010s). At the level of the whole study: Deep quantitative profiling of the T cell receptor repertoire was used in the study to follow responses to a trivalent subunit inactivated influenza vaccine. Findings and caveats that apply to the study as a whole: It was suggested by the authors that each seasonal influenza vaccination may recruit only a limited number of new T cells.

Libraries were prepared through RT-PCR. Sequenced using an Illumina HiSeq 2500. The public reads were reprocessed in TCRdb via fastp at Q25 and MiXCR, keeping in-frame beta chains. Under each unique CDR3 protein, matching rows form one entry showing the most common genes and DNA. Within this sample are around 650,000 distinct CDR3 sequences, with approximately 14% of them counted one time only. Around a tenth of the sample belongs to the ten largest clones. Cut back by 5 bases and 5 bases, the V and J ends lie 11 bases apart. From cysteine to phenylalanine, the CDR3 is 13 amino acids long. Only the CDR3 part of the read is kept: 39 bases, read in frame from the first base. The germline V gene (reference sequence) yields SGHKS for CDR1 and YYEKEE for CDR2.

Specimen: PBMCs from blood, collected 11 to 12 days after vaccination. This receptor was identified in a man over 45 who received an inactivated influenza vaccine. Donor details come from another sample of the same person, matched by shared clones. The receptor chain draws on TRBV5-5 and TRBJ2-1; no D gene call is confident. At the DNA level, the sequence is TGTGCCAGCAGAAGGATGGAGAACAATGAGCAGTTCTTC. Its protein product is CASRRMENNEQFF.